A single sample gave rise to the 3 T cell receptor beta chains below, sequenced in a study of tumor and adjacent non-tumor tissue in lung cancer. TCRbeta libraries were built with three rounds of nested PCR, modified from ARM-PCR. MiXCR was run by TCRdb on the multiplex PCR reads, yielding one entry per CDR3 protein. Among 100,000 to 150,000 distinct CDR3 sequences listed, roughly 64% were seen once. The template was RNA from unsorted bulk tissue. The sample consisted of lung tumor tissue. These receptors came from a man aged 25 to 40 with non-small cell lung cancer.

With regard to this clonotype: The junction and the germline gene differ at one end; a read error may be behind it. The chain recombines TRBV11-2 with TRBJ2-3, with D perhaps matching TRBD2 (5 bases). The germline gives CDR1 SGHAT, CDR2 FQNNGV. This CDR3 contains 14 residues. The CDR3, as DNA: TGTGCCAACAGTCGGGATCTTAACCTCGATACGCAGTATTTC. It codes for CANSRDLNLDTQYF.

This rearrangement joins TRBV6-5 to TRBJ2-7; 8 bases map to TRBD2. The CDR3 is 14 residues long. The germline gives CDR1 MNHEY, CDR2 SVGAGI. The trim removed 2 bases at V and 2 bases at J, leaving 2 bases unmatched. In DNA, the CDR3 is TGTGCCAGCAGTTACAGCGGGAGCACCTACGAGCAGTACTTC. This encodes CASSYSGSTYEQYF.

This clonotype was seen more than once but under ten times. The chain uses TRBV5-6 and TRBJ1-1, with D unresolved. CDR1 and CDR2 from the germline V gene are SGHDT and YYEEEE. There are 18 residues in the CDR3. V lost 1 base and J 5 bases, leaving 24 bases between the germline ends. CDR3: CASSLRRTGLPMGTEAFF. CDR3 bases: TGTGCCAGCAGCTTGAGGCGGACCGGCCTTCCCATGGGGACTGAAGCTTTCTTT.